This TCR beta chain emerged from a study of beta chain features in type 1 diabetes. On this clone itself: The antigen remains undetermined.

Study-level results: People with Type 1 diabetes carried modestly yet significantly shorter TCRB CDR3s in all four CD4+ subsets.

The CDR3 spans 15 residues. Germline CDR1 and CDR2: SGDLS and YYNGEE. V dropped 0 bases and J dropped 5 bases, with 13 bases sitting between them. The study reverse transcribed the entire isolated RNA, so it sequenced expressed TCRB transcripts. The repertoire was sequenced with immunoSEQ multiplex PCR; TCRdb's copy has only in-frame clones and lacks some. The repertoire has about 230,000 clones, under 20% of them found once; the top ten carry roughly 0.08%. The chain couples TRBV9 to TRBJ2-3, with D perhaps TRBD2 (5 bases). Sequencing input: naive CD4+ T cells from blood. The sequence came from a man aged 25 to 40 with type 1 diabetes. The CDR3, as DNA: TGTGCCAGCAGCGTAGGCGGTAGCGAGAGAGATACGCAGTATTTT. Protein sequence: CASSVGGSERDTQYF.